The 24 T cell receptor beta chains below all came from one sample that was sequenced in a study of T cell responses to AZD1222 COVID-19 vaccine. Sequencing was performed with immunoSEQ multiplex PCR; in TCRdb, only in-frame clones are kept and a portion is missing. In the table there are over 100,000 clones, approximately 87% of which are singletons. Specimen: peripheral blood, collected on day 0 of AZD1222 vaccination. The receptors were gathered from an adult in good health.

The chain joins TRBV6-2 or TRBV6-3 to TRBJ2-3; D is ambiguous. This CDR3 has 14 amino acids. The germline V gene encodes CDR1 MNHEY and CDR2 SVGEGT. Trimming pared 0 bases from V and 4 bases from J, leaving 8 bases between. CDR3 in DNA: TGTGCCAGCAGTTACTCGATAAGGGCAGATACGCAGTATTTT. Translation gives CASSYSIRADTQYF.

This clone was detected only once. This chain joins TRBV4-2 and TRBJ1-1; unclear D gene. V lost 0 bases and J lost 0, with 8 bases in between. Germline CDR1 and CDR2: LGHNA and YNFKEQ. This CDR3 region has 15 residues. The CDR3 spells CASSQENRVNTEAFF. The DNA of the CDR3 is TGTGCCAGCAGCCAAGAAAACAGAGTGAACACTGAAGCTTTCTTT.

The table lists this clone with a count of one. The chain couples TRBV29-1 to TRBJ1-1; no clear D gene. Germline V gives CDR1 SQVTM, CDR2 ANQGSEA. The ends were cut back, 3 bases at V and 0 bases at J, with 8 bases in the middle. This CDR3 comprises 13 residues. CDR3 residues: CSVERSLNTEAFF. CDR3 DNA sequence: TGCAGCGTTGAGAGGTCCCTGAACACTGAAGCTTTCTTT.

The V call is TRBV12-3 or TRBV12-4, the J call TRBJ1-1; maybe TRBD1 (5 bases). The CDR3 runs 12 residues. Here the CDR3 reads CATRGTSREAFF. The CDR3 region has the DNA TGTGCTACACGCGGGACTTCAAGGGAAGCTTTCTTT.

The chain joins TRBV6-1 to TRBJ1-2; 9 bases match TRBD1. Unmatched junction bases numbered 6, after V lost 6 bases and J lost 7 bases. This CDR3 region has 13 residues. Germline lookup yields CDR1 MNHNS and CDR2 SASEGT. The CDR3 loop reads CASSPGTGSGYTF. The DNA of the CDR3 is TGTGCCAGCAGCCCCGGGACAGGGTCTGGCTACACCTTC.

Here the CDR3 reads CASSRQGGTEAFF. CDR3 in DNA: TGTGCCAGCAGCCGACAGGGGGGCACTGAAGCTTTCTTT. V and J are TRBV7-2 and TRBJ1-1; 9 bases line up with TRBD1. Per germline, CDR1 SGHTA and CDR2 FQGNSA. V lost 5 bases and J lost 4; bases outside the gene matches: 2. This CDR3 contains 13 residues.

This chain links TRBV4-3 with TRBJ1-1; 9 positions agree with TRBD1. Germline V gene data show CDR1 as LGHNA and CDR2 as YSLEER. V dropped 4 bases and J dropped 0; count of bases not matched to a gene: 3. The CDR3 covers 15 residues. The CDR3 DNA reads as TGCGCCAGCAGCCTGGACAGGGGTATGAACACTGAAGCTTTCTTT. As protein: CASSLDRGMNTEAFF.

CDR3 bases: TGTGCCAGCAGTTACCTCAGGGGAGACGGCTACACCTTC. Protein: CASSYLRGDGYTF. The chain carries TRBV6-5 and TRBJ1-2; weak D call: TRBD1 (6 bases). Trimming shortened V by 2 bases and J by 8 bases, and 12 bases separated the two germline ends. The CDR3 loop spans 13 amino acids. The germline gives CDR1 MNHEY, CDR2 SVGAGI.

The rearrangement uses TRBV5-4 and TRBJ2-5, with 7 positions matching TRBD1. The CDR3 length is 14 residues. The trim removed 3 bases at V and 1 base at J, leaving 3 bases unmatched. From germline, CDR1 is SGHNT and CDR2 YYREEE (reference sequence). CDR3 amino acids: CASSSGQAQETQYF. The CDR3 DNA sequence: TGTGCCAGCAGCTCTGGACAGGCCCAAGAGACCCAGTACTTC. Variable domain in full (rest from reference TRBV5-4 and TRBJ2-5): ETGVTQSPTHLIKTRGQQVTLRCSSQSGHNTVSWYQQALGQGPQFIFQYYREEENGRGNFPPRFSGLQFPNYSSELNVNALELDDSALYLCASSSGQAQETQYFGPGTRLLVL.

The chain employs TRBV21-1 and TRBJ2-2; the table's D call, TRBD1, was not checked against the DNA. TRBV21-1 is a known pseudogene. This CDR3 contains 16 residues. The CDR3 DNA reads TGTGCCATCACGGTGCCGGGACAGGGGACCACCGGGGAGCTGTTTTTT. It specifies CAITVPGQGTTGELFF.

The V gene is TRBV7-9, the J gene TRBJ2-1, with D uncertain. CDR1 is SEHNR, CDR2 FQNEAQ, per germline (reference sequence). The V gene lost 1 base and the J gene lost 0 bases, with 4 bases spanning the gap. This CDR3 has 14 amino acids. CDR3 protein: CASSLDRSYNEQFF. As DNA, the CDR3 is TGTGCCAGCAGCTTAGACCGCTCCTACAATGAGCAGTTCTTC.

The chain uses TRBV9 and TRBJ2-1; the D is unclear. V lost 0 bases and J 4 bases, leaving 17 bases between the germline ends. From germline, CDR1 is SGDLS and CDR2 YYNGEE. The CDR3 totals 17 residues. CDR3 DNA sequence: TGTGCCAGCAGCGTAGAGCTCGGACCGACTGTATACAATGAGCAGTTCTTC. Translating it yields CASSVELGPTVYNEQFF.

The rearrangement uses TRBV5-4 and TRBJ1-1; 7 bases match TRBD1. Trimming at V came to 4 bases and at J to 1 base, leaving 4 bases not matched to a gene. Looked up from germline, CDR1 is SGHNT and CDR2 is YYREEE (reference sequence). There are 14 residues in the CDR3. The CDR3 DNA follows: TGTGCCAGCAGCACGACAGGGCAGAACACTGAAGCTTTCTTT. It encodes CASSTTGQNTEAFF.

There are a few counts of this clone. The rearrangement uses TRBV12-3 or TRBV12-4 and TRBJ2-3; no reliable D call. Trimming cost V 11 bases and J 2 bases, with 14 bases left between them. The CDR3 spans 13 residues. CDR3 in amino acids: CAVHSSLTDTQYF. The CDR3 DNA reads as TGTGCCGTCCATAGTAGTCTCACAGATACGCAGTATTTT.

CDR3 in amino acids: CASSPKKGQSYEQYF. The CDR3 DNA is TGTGCCAGCAGCCCTAAAAAGGGCCAATCTTACGAGCAGTACTTC. This chain links TRBV5-4 with TRBJ2-7; no definite D call. This CDR3 is 15 amino acids long. The germline gives CDR1 SGHNT, CDR2 YYREEE (reference sequence). Trimming stripped 4 bases from V and 4 bases from J, with 18 bases between.

The DNA for the CDR3 is TGTGCCAGCAGTCCGGGGGAAGGGCCGGGTGAGCAGTACTTC. This encodes CASSPGEGPGEQYF. V and J are TRBV6-4 and TRBJ2-7; a weak D match, TRBD2 (6 bases). Deletions cut 5 bases from V and 7 bases from J, with 18 bases between. CDR1 and CDR2 from the germline V gene are MRHNA and SNTAGT. CDR3 size: 14 residues.

This chain joins TRBV19 and TRBJ1-6; no firm D call. This CDR3 contains 13 residues. V was cut by 6 bases and J by 10 bases, with 13 bases left in between. Germline loops: CDR1 LNHDA, CDR2 SQIVND (reference sequence). The CDR3 DNA reads as TGTGCCAGTAGCCTAGGGAGAAGGTCACCCCTCCACTTT. Protein: CASSLGRRSPLHF.

This clone was detected a few times. The V gene is TRBV6-1, the J gene TRBJ2-7; D tentatively reads TRBD1 or TRBD2 (5 bases each). The CDR3 spans 15 residues. V was shortened by 2 bases and J by 6 bases, with 17 bases between the two germline ends. Germline V gene data show CDR1 as MNHNS and CDR2 as SASEGT. The CDR3: CASSERGTPWSEQYF. CDR3 coding DNA: TGTGCCAGCAGTGAACGGGGCACGCCTTGGTCCGAGCAGTACTTC.

V gene TRBV9 combines with J gene TRBJ1-2; 9 bases are a match to TRBD1. This CDR3 is built from 15 residues. The V gene end was trimmed by 3 bases and the J gene end by 6 bases; junction bases not matched to a gene: 9. The germline gives CDR1 SGDLS, CDR2 YYNGEE. The CDR3 DNA reads TGTGCCAGCAGCGCCTGGACAGGGGAATCGGATGGCTACACCTTC. Encoded protein: CASSAWTGESDGYTF.

The chain uses TRBV18 and TRBJ1-2; D remains unclear. The CDR3 totals 14 residues. Trimming shortened V by 0 bases and J by 7 bases, and 12 bases separated the two germline ends. The germline CDR1 and CDR2 sequences are KGHSH and LQKENI. The CDR3 coding sequence is TGTGCCAGCTCACCACCGGAGGGTTCTCCTGGCTACACCTTC. Protein sequence: CASSPPEGSPGYTF. The entire variable domain, with the rest obtained from reference TRBV18 and TRBJ1-2, is as follows: NAGVMQNPRHLVRRRGQEARLRCSPMKGHSHVYWYRQLPEEGLKFMVYLQKENIIDESGMPKERFSAEFPKEGPSILRIQQVVRGDSAAYFCASSPPEGSPGYTFGSGTRLTVV.

The chain has TRBV4-1 and TRBJ1-4; 10 nucleotides match TRBD1. This CDR3 comprises 16 residues. The germline V gene encodes CDR1 MGHRA and CDR2 YSYEKL. V gave up 4 bases and J gave up 3 bases; unmatched junction bases: 5. The CDR3 DNA reads as TGCGCCAGCAGCCTGGACAGGGGGTTATCTAATGAAAAACTGTTTTTT. Translating it yields CASSLDRGLSNEKLFF.

This clone was seen only once. The gene calls are TRBV27 and TRBJ1-2; no firm D call. The length of the CDR3 is 13 residues. V was clipped by 3 bases and J by 3 bases, with 8 bases between them. Germline values: CDR1 MNHEY, CDR2 SMNVEV (reference sequence). This chain's CDR3 is CASSFGFDYGYTF. Written as DNA, the CDR3 is TGTGCCAGCAGTTTTGGGTTTGACTATGGCTACACCTTC.

In its sample, this clone was seen once. V usage is TRBV6-1 and J usage is TRBJ1-2; D remains unclear. Per germline, CDR1 MNHNS and CDR2 SASEGT. The CDR3 is made up of 12 amino acids. Trimming removed 3 bases from V and 8 bases from J, with 10 bases in between. The CDR3 nucleotides read TGTGCCAGCAGTGAGGCAACAACGGGCTACACCTTC. Translation gives CASSEATTGYTF.

The chain is built from TRBV19 and TRBJ1-4; D is unclear. The germline V gene encodes CDR1 LNHDA and CDR2 SQIVND (reference sequence). The CDR3 contains 14 residues. V lost 5 bases to trimming and J lost 7 bases, with 14 bases between them. The CDR3 nucleotides are TGTGCCAGTAGTCGGATGCTCGTGACTGAAAAACTGTTTTTT. The encoded protein is CASSRMLVTEKLFF.